This T cell receptor (beta chain) was documented in a study of T cells in localized non-small cell lung cancer. Study results and caveats: In uninvolved adjacent lung, T cell clonality reached its highest value, exceeding tumor.

The authors took atypia-free adjacent lung at least 2 cm from the tumor margin. The CDR3 consists of 13 residues. The junction had 3 bases not matched to a gene; V was cut back by 8 bases and J by 5 bases. Germline V lookup: CDR1 MNHGY, CDR2 SAAAGT. As regards this clone: Its antigen is not known.

The data were produced by immunoSEQ multiplex PCR, yet TCRdb's version contains in-frame clones alone and is incomplete. Of some 2,000 clones in the sample, about a third were seen once. The specimen was normal lung tissue next to the tumor, collected before any cancer treatment. This receptor was obtained from a male donor at least 60 years old with stage III squamous cell lung carcinoma. The rearrangement joins TRBV6-8 to TRBJ2-1; 10 bases match TRBD1. CDR3 in amino acids: CASGTGDNNEQFF. The CDR3 DNA is TGTGCCAGCGGGACAGGGGATAACAATGAGCAGTTCTTC.